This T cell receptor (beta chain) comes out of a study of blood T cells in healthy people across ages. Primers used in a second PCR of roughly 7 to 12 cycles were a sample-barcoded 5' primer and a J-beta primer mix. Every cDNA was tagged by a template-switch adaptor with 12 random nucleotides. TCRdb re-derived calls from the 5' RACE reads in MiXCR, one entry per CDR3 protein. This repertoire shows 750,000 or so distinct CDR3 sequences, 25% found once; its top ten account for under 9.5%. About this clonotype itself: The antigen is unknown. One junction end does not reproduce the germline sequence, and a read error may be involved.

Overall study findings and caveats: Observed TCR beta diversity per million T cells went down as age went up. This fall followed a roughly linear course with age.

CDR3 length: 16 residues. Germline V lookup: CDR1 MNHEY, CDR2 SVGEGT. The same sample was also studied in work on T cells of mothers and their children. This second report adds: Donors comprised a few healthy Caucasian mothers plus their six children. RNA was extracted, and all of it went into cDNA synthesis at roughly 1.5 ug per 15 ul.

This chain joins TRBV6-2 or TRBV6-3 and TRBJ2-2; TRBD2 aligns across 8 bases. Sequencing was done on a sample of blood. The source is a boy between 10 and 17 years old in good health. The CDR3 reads CASSYPSGYFTGELFF. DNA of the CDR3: TGTGCCAGCAGTTACCCTAGCGGGTACTTCACCGGGGAACTGTTTTTT.